Listed below are T cell receptor beta chains from one sample, sequenced in a study of T cells in localized non-small cell lung cancer. The data were produced by immunoSEQ multiplex PCR, yet TCRdb's version contains in-frame clones alone and is incomplete. Here the sample spans about 70,000 clones, roughly nine tenths being singletons. The source was peripheral blood, collected before any cancer treatment. The receptors shown here come from a male donor older than 55 with stage III squamous cell lung carcinoma. CDR3s include the opening cysteine and the closing phenylalanine or tryptophan. Each record gives: CDR3 protein, CDR3 DNA, D gene, clone size, J gene, V gene. The D gene is left open where the match is weak. A row's size may be missing; if present it is once, few, many or a size class.

CDR3 protein: CASRQGLDYGYTF; CDR3 DNA: TGTGCCAGCAGACAGGGCTTGGACTATGGCTACACCTTC; D gene: .; clone size: .; J gene: TRBJ1-2; V gene: TRBV2
CDR3 protein: CASCDSSTGELFF; CDR3 DNA: TGCGCCAGCTGCGACAGTTCCACCGGGGAGCTGTTTTTT; D gene: .; clone size: .; J gene: TRBJ2-2; V gene: TRBV10-1
CDR3 protein: CASSGKRLDEQYF; CDR3 DNA: TGTGCCAGCAGTGGCAAAAGGTTGGACGAGCAGTACTTC; D gene: .; clone size: .; J gene: TRBJ2-7; V gene: TRBV2
CDR3 protein: CASSRTSSYEQYF; CDR3 DNA: TGCGCCAGCAGCCGGACGAGCTCCTACGAGCAGTACTTC; D gene: .; clone size: .; J gene: TRBJ2-7; V gene: TRBV5-1
CDR3 protein: CASSVGDGDTEAFF; CDR3 DNA: TGTGCCAGCAGTGTGGGGGACGGGGACACTGAAGCTTTCTTT; D gene: .; clone size: .; J gene: TRBJ1-1; V gene: TRBV6-1
CDR3 protein: CASSSVSGANVLTF; CDR3 DNA: TGTGCCAGCAGCTCCGTCTCTGGGGCCAACGTCCTGACTTTC; D gene: .; clone size: .; J gene: TRBJ2-6; V gene: TRBV11-2
CDR3 protein: CASSPGGGNRNTEAFF; CDR3 DNA: TGTGCCAGCAGCCCAGGTGGGGGGAATCGGAACACTGAAGCTTTCTTT; D gene: .; clone size: .; J gene: TRBJ1-1; V gene: TRBV5-4
CDR3 protein: CASSPHGLPPGTDTQYF; CDR3 DNA: TGTGCCAGCAGCCCGCACGGACTGCCTCCCGGCACAGATACGCAGTATTTT; D gene: .; clone size: .; J gene: TRBJ2-3; V gene: TRBV5-6
CDR3 protein: CASSLAAGANEQFF; CDR3 DNA: TGTGCCAGCAGCTTAGCAGCGGGCGCCAATGAGCAGTTCTTC; D gene: .; clone size: .; J gene: TRBJ2-1; V gene: TRBV7-9
CDR3 protein: CASSIRTQGFNEKLFF; CDR3 DNA: TGTGCCAGTAGCATAAGGACACAGGGGTTTAATGAAAAACTGTTTTTT; D gene: TRBD1; clone size: .; J gene: TRBJ1-4; V gene: TRBV19
CDR3 protein: CASSEAGNRNNSPLHF; CDR3 DNA: TGTGCCAGCAGTGAAGCGGGAAATCGTAATAATTCACCCCTCCACTTT; D gene: .; clone size: .; J gene: TRBJ1-6; V gene: TRBV2
CDR3 protein: CASSLEGTTYEQYF; CDR3 DNA: TGCGCCAGCAGCTTGGAGGGGACTACCTACGAGCAGTACTTC; D gene: TRBD2; clone size: .; J gene: TRBJ2-7; V gene: TRBV5-1
CDR3 protein: CASSILGASWGTDTQYF; CDR3 DNA: TGTGCCAGTAGTATACTAGGGGCGTCTTGGGGCACAGATACGCAGTATTTT; D gene: .; clone size: .; J gene: TRBJ2-3; V gene: TRBV19
CDR3 protein: CATSKVGTGVSYEQYF; CDR3 DNA: TGTGCCACCAGCAAAGTCGGGACAGGCGTTTCATACGAGCAGTACTTC; D gene: TRBD1; clone size: .; J gene: TRBJ2-7; V gene: TRBV15
CDR3 protein: CASRRDPLTDTQYF; CDR3 DNA: TGTGCCAGTAGACGGGACCCTCTCACAGATACGCAGTATTTT; D gene: .; clone size: .; J gene: TRBJ2-3; V gene: TRBV19
CDR3 protein: CASSRWVTGELFF; CDR3 DNA: TGTGCCAGCAGCCGGTGGGTCACCGGGGAGCTGTTTTTT; D gene: .; clone size: .; J gene: TRBJ2-2; V gene: TRBV5-6
CDR3 protein: CSVSTLTQENTEAFF; CDR3 DNA: TGCAGCGTCTCTACCCTGACACAGGAGAACACTGAAGCTTTCTTT; D gene: .; clone size: .; J gene: TRBJ1-1; V gene: TRBV29-1
CDR3 protein: CSVIPGPGELFF; CDR3 DNA: TGCAGCGTTATTCCCGGCCCCGGGGAGCTGTTTTTT; D gene: .; clone size: .; J gene: TRBJ2-2; V gene: TRBV29-1
CDR3 protein: CASSQRQPPTEAFF; CDR3 DNA: TGCGCCAGCAGCCAGCGACAGCCGCCCACTGAAGCTTTCTTT; D gene: .; clone size: .; J gene: TRBJ1-1; V gene: TRBV4-1
CDR3 protein: CASSGLEGRSYTF; CDR3 DNA: TGTGCCAGCAGTGGACTAGAGGGACGGAGCTACACCTTC; D gene: .; clone size: .; J gene: TRBJ1-2; V gene: TRBV6-1
CDR3 protein: CASSQDHRWNEKLFF; CDR3 DNA: TGCGCCAGCAGCCAAGATCACAGGTGGAATGAAAAACTGTTTTTT; D gene: .; clone size: .; J gene: TRBJ1-4; V gene: TRBV4-3
CDR3 protein: CASSGDNQPQHF; CDR3 DNA: TGTGCCAGCTCCGGGGACAATCAGCCCCAGCATTTT; D gene: .; clone size: .; J gene: TRBJ1-5; V gene: TRBV18
CDR3 protein: CASSLTKIGVGSNQPQHF; CDR3 DNA: TGTGCCAGCAGCCTAACCAAGATTGGAGTTGGTAGCAATCAGCCCCAGCATTTT; D gene: .; clone size: .; J gene: TRBJ1-5; V gene: TRBV7-2
CDR3 protein: CTSIPNPSGGDSYNEQFF; CDR3 DNA: TGCACCAGCATACCAAATCCTAGCGGGGGGGACTCCTACAATGAGCAGTTCTTC; D gene: .; clone size: .; J gene: TRBJ2-1; V gene: TRBV1
CDR3 protein: CASSRGGDPQPQHF; CDR3 DNA: TGCGCCAGCTCCCGAGGGGGAGACCCACAGCCCCAGCATTTT; D gene: .; clone size: .; J gene: TRBJ1-5; V gene: TRBV10-2
CDR3 protein: CAWGGGQPQHF; CDR3 DNA: TGTGCCTGGGGAGGGGGGCAGCCCCAGCATTTT; D gene: .; clone size: .; J gene: TRBJ1-5; V gene: TRBV30
CDR3 protein: CASSTPGQRITEAFF; CDR3 DNA: TGTGCCAGCAGTACACCGGGACAGCGGATCACTGAAGCTTTCTTT; D gene: TRBD1; clone size: once; J gene: TRBJ1-1; V gene: TRBV27
CDR3 protein: CASSNRPQEISGNTIYF; CDR3 DNA: TGTGCCAGCAGCAATCGCCCCCAGGAAATCTCTGGAAACACCATATATTTT; D gene: .; clone size: once; J gene: TRBJ1-3; V gene: TRBV7-6
CDR3 protein: CASSHRQGANSGANVLTF; CDR3 DNA: TGTGCCAGCAGCCACAGACAGGGTGCGAACTCTGGGGCCAACGTCCTGACTTTC; D gene: TRBD1; clone size: .; J gene: TRBJ2-6; V gene: TRBV4-2
CDR3 protein: CASSLYSAGETQYF; CDR3 DNA: TGTGCCAGCAGCTTGTACTCGGCTGGAGAGACCCAGTACTTC; D gene: .; clone size: .; J gene: TRBJ2-5; V gene: TRBV5-5